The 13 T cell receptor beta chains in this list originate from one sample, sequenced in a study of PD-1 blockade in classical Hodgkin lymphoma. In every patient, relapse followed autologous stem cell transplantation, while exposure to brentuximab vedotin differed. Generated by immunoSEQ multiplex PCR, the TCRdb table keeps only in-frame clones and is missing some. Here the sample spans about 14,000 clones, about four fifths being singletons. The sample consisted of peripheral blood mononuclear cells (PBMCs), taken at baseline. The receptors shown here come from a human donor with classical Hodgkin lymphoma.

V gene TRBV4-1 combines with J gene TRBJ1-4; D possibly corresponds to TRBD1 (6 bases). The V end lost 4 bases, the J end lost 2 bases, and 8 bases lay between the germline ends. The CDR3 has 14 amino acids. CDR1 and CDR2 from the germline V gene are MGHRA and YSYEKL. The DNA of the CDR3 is TGCGCCAGCAGCCTCAGGGGCACTAATGAAAAACTGTTTTTT. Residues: CASSLRGTNEKLFF.

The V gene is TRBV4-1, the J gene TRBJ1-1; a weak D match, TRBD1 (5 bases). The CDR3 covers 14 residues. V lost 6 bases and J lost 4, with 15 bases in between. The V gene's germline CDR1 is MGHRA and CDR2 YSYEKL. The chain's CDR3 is CASRGPLRGTEAFF. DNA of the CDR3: TGCGCCAGCAGGGGGCCCCTCCGAGGCACTGAAGCTTTCTTT.

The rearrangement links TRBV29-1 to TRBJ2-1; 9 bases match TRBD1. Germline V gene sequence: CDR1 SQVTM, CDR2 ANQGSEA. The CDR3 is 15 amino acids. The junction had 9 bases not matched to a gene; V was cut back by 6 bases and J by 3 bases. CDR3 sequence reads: CSVTPWDRDYNEQFF. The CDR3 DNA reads TGCAGCGTGACCCCTTGGGACAGGGACTACAATGAGCAGTTCTTC.

This CDR3 reads CASRPGQGYNEQFF. CDR3 sequence (DNA): TGCGCCAGCCGCCCGGGACAGGGGTACAATGAGCAGTTCTTC. This chain joins TRBV5-1 and TRBJ2-1; 10 bases are a match to TRBD1. Per the germline V gene, CDR1 is SGHRS and CDR2 is YFSETQ. With 7 bases clipped from V and 4 bases from J, the junction kept 5 bases outside the gene matches. This CDR3 spans 14 amino acids.

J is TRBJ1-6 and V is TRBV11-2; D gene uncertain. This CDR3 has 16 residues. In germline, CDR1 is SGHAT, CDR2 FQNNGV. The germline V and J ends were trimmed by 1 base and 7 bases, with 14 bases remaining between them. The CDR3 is CASSLGSLFPNSPLHF. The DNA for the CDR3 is TGTGCCAGCAGCTTAGGGTCCCTTTTTCCGAATTCACCCCTCCACTTT.

CDR3 bases: TGTGCCAGCAGCGACAGGGTTAGTCAGCCCCAGCATTTT. Translated: CASSDRVSQPQHF. The chain links TRBV5-6 to TRBJ1-5; 7 bases match TRBD1. In germline, CDR1 is SGHDT, CDR2 YYEEEE. The trim removed 4 bases at V and 6 bases at J, leaving 4 bases unmatched. The CDR3 sequence is 13 residues long.

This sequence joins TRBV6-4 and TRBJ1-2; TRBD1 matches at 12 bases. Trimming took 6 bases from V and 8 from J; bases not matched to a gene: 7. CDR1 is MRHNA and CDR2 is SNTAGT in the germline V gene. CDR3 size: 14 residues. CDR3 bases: TGTGCCAGCAGCGAGGGACAGGGGGCAGAGGGCTACACCTTC. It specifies CASSEGQGAEGYTF.

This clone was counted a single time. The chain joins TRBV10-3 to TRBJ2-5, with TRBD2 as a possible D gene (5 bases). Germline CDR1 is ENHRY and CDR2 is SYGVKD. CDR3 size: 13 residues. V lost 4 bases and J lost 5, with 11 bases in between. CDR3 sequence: CAISVSGEETQYF. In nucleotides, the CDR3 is TGTGCCATCAGTGTATCCGGGGAGGAGACCCAGTACTTC.

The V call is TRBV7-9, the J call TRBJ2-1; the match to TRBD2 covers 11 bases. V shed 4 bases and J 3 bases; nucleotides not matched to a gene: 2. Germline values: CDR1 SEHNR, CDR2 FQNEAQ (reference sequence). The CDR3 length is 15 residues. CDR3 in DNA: TGTGCCAGCAGCTGGCTAGCGGGGGGCTACAATGAGCAGTTCTTC. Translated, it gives CASSWLAGGYNEQFF.

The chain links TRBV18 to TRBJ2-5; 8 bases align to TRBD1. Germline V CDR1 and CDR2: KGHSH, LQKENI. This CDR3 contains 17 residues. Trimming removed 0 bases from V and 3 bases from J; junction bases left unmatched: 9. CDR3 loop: CASSPPRAGGVKETQYF. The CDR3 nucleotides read TGTGCCAGCTCACCACCTCGAGCAGGGGGCGTTAAAGAGACCCAGTACTTC.

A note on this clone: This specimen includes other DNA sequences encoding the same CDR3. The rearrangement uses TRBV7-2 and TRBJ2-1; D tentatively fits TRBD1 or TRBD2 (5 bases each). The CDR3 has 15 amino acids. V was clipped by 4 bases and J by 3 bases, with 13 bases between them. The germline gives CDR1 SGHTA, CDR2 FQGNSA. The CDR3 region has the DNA TGTGCCAGCAGCTCTACCGGGACGAACTACAATGAGCAGTTCTTC. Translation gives CASSSTGTNYNEQFF.

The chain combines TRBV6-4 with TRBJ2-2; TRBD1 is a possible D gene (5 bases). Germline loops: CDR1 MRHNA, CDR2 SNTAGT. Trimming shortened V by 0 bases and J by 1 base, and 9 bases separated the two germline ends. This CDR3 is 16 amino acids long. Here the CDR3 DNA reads TGTGCCAGCAGTGACTCGAGCACAGGGAACACCGGGGAGCTGTTTTTT. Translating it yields CASSDSSTGNTGELFF.

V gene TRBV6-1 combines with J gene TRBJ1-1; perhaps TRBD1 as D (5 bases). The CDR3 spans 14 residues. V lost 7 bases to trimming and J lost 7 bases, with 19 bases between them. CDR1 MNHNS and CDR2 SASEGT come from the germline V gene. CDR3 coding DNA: TGTGCCAGCACCGGGGGGGAAGGAGGCTTTGAAGCTTTCTTT. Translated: CASTGGEGGFEAFF.